Listed here are 27 T cell receptor beta chains from one sample, sequenced in a study of T cell repertoires in cytomegalovirus infection. No antigen has been assigned to these receptors. TCRdb analysed the reads with MiXCR anew, one entry per CDR3 protein. The table lists approximately 470,000 distinct CDR3 sequences, about 42% of them singletons. The source was cultured PBMCs, collected from culture after CMV antigen stimulation. The origin of the receptors is a human donor in good health (CMV status not recorded). Some clones in this sample may be carry-over from other donors' samples.

The gene calls are TRBV28 and TRBJ2-1; 9 bases fit TRBD1. V lost 7 bases to trimming and J lost 3 bases; unmatched junction nucleotides: 7. Germline-derived CDR1 and CDR2 are MDHEN and SYDVKM. The CDR3 runs to 15 residues. DNA of the CDR3: TGTGCCAGCACCTCTACAGGGGGCGGCTACAATGAGCAGTTCTTC. Translated: CASTSTGGGYNEQFF.

This chain links TRBV7-4 with TRBJ2-1; D gene unclear. From germline, CDR1 is SGHVT and CDR2 SQSDAQ. V was clipped by 5 bases and J by 3 bases, with 11 bases between them. CDR3 length: 14 amino acids. CDR3 loop: CASSTSSNYNEQFF. For the CDR3, the DNA is TGTGCCAGCAGCACCTCGTCCAACTACAATGAGCAGTTCTTC. The full variable domain, with the rest looked up from reference TRBV7-4 and TRBJ2-1, is GAGVSQSPRYKVAKRGRDVALRCDSISGHVTLYWYRQTLGQGSEVLTYSQSDAQRDKSGRPSGRFSAERPERSVSTLKIQRTEQGDSAVYLCASSTSSNYNEQFFGPGTRLTVL.

The chain carries TRBV2 and TRBJ2-1; 9 bases line up with TRBD2. From germline, CDR1 is SNHLY and CDR2 FYNNEI. The CDR3 totals 17 residues. V shed 3 bases and J 1 base; nucleotides not matched to a gene: 7. Here the CDR3 DNA reads TGTGCCAGCAGTGAGGGGGCTAGCGGGGATTCCTACAATGAGCAGTTCTTC. As protein: CASSEGASGDSYNEQFF.

The V and J genes are TRBV30 and TRBJ1-5, with TRBD1 as a possible D gene (6 bases). V lost 0 bases, J lost 7 bases, and 16 bases lay in between. This CDR3 comprises 15 residues. Germline V CDR1 and CDR2: GTSNPN, SVGIG (reference sequence). CDR3 in amino acids: CAWSVLGGAGQPQHF. The CDR3 DNA sequence: TGTGCCTGGAGTGTACTCGGGGGGGCTGGGCAGCCCCAGCATTTT.

The chain combines TRBV20-1 with TRBJ1-4; 10 bases line up with TRBD1. This CDR3 region has 17 residues. Germline V gene sequence: CDR1 DFQATT, CDR2 SNEGSKA (reference sequence). Germline trimming cut 0 bases from V and 8 bases from J; bases unmatched to any gene: 12. The CDR3 spells CSARDLGWDRGVEKLFF. CDR3 bases: TGCAGTGCTAGAGATCTGGGATGGGACAGGGGCGTCGAAAAACTGTTTTTT.

This clonotype was counted a few times. The chain couples TRBV6-1 to TRBJ1-5; weak D call: TRBD1 (5 bases). Germline CDR1 reads MNHNS; CDR2 reads SASEGT. The V end lost 3 bases, the J end lost 9 bases, and 15 bases lay between the germline ends. The CDR3 consists of 14 residues. The CDR3, as DNA: TGTGCCAGCAGTGAGGACGCTCTGGGGCGGCCCCAGCATTTT. Translating it yields CASSEDALGRPQHF.

This clonotype has only one observation. The rearrangement links TRBV7-2 to TRBJ2-3; 8 nucleotides line up with TRBD2. V was pared by 1 base and J by 2 bases, with 5 bases of the junction left unmatched. CDR1 SGHTA and CDR2 FQGNSA come from the germline V gene. The CDR3 sequence is 16 residues long. The CDR3 is CASSLVSGAITDTQYF. DNA of the CDR3: TGTGCCAGCAGCTTAGTTAGCGGGGCAATCACAGATACGCAGTATTTT.

CDR3 coding DNA: TGTGCCAGCACCCAGGGGGGAGCTGAGCAGTTCTTC. Its protein product is CASTQGGAEQFF. The V call is TRBV7-2, the J call TRBJ2-1, with D perhaps TRBD1 (7 bases). Germline CDR1 is SGHTA and CDR2 is FQGNSA. V was trimmed by 7 bases and J by 9 bases, leaving 13 bases between them. The CDR3 has 12 amino acids.

This rearrangement joins TRBV6-2 or TRBV6-3 to TRBJ2-4, with D possibly TRBD2 on 6 matching bases. The germline V gene has CDR1 MNHEY and CDR2 SVGEGT. The V end was cut by 4 bases, the J end by 9 bases, with 10 bases between. This CDR3 is built from 12 residues. Written as DNA, the CDR3 is TGTGCCAGCAGTTGGCGGGGTTTCATTCAGTACTTC. Translated: CASSWRGFIQYF.

The chain couples TRBV6-2 or TRBV6-3 to TRBJ1-1, with D unresolved. The length of the CDR3 is 13 residues. Trimming pared 4 bases from V and 10 bases from J, leaving 16 bases between. Germline values: CDR1 MNHEY, CDR2 SVGEGT. The CDR3 is CASSFGAGQGAFF. The DNA of the CDR3 is TGTGCCAGCAGTTTCGGCGCAGGTCAAGGAGCTTTCTTT.

In this sample, this clonotype turned up a few times. This chain connects TRBV5-5 to TRBJ2-2; 8 bases agree with TRBD2. CDR3 length equals 16 residues. Germline CDR1 SGHKS, CDR2 YYEKEE (reference sequence). The V segment lost 0 bases and the J segment 5 bases; nucleotides outside the gene matches: 6. In nucleotides, the CDR3 is TGTGCCAGCAGCTTGGAACCGGGGGGGTGGACCGGGGAGCTGTTTTTT. This gives the protein CASSLEPGGWTGELFF.

The chain uses TRBV7-6 and TRBJ1-1; tentatively, D is TRBD1 (6 bases). Looked up from germline, CDR1 is SGHVS and CDR2 is FNYEAQ. V was pared by 7 bases and J by 4 bases, with 25 bases between. This CDR3 has 17 residues. The CDR3 DNA follows: TGTGCCAGCACCGTTGGGTCCTTGGACAGCGGGAGCACTGAAGCTTTCTTT. Its protein is CASTVGSLDSGSTEAFF.

The chain recombines TRBV10-3 with TRBJ2-7; a possible D gene is TRBD2 (6 bases). The CDR3 has 14 amino acids. Trimming cost V 0 bases and J 2 bases, with 8 bases left between them. The germline V gene encodes CDR1 ENHRY and CDR2 SYGVKD. The CDR3 loop reads CAISESTGAYEQYF. CDR3 in DNA: TGTGCCATCAGTGAGTCCACGGGGGCCTACGAGCAGTACTTC.

V usage is TRBV4-1 and J usage is TRBJ1-4; D possibly corresponds to TRBD1 (5 bases). The germline gives CDR1 MGHRA, CDR2 YSYEKL. CDR3 length equals 16 residues. V shed 1 base and J shed 0 bases, with 9 bases lying between them. CDR3 amino acids: CASSQGQTATNEKLFF. The CDR3 region has the DNA TGCGCCAGCAGCCAAGGTCAGACAGCAACTAATGAAAAACTGTTTTTT.

The sample holds a few counts of this clonotype. The gene calls are TRBV28 and TRBJ2-7; 9 bases line up with TRBD1. Germline-derived CDR1 and CDR2 are MDHEN and SYDVKM. The V segment lost 3 bases and the J segment 5 bases; nucleotides outside the gene matches: 11. The CDR3 runs 16 residues. CDR3 bases: TGTGCCAGCAGTTTGCCCCAGGAACAGGGGGCCCACGAGCAGTACTTC. Encoded protein: CASSLPQEQGAHEQYF.

This clonotype has just a few counts. This rearrangement joins TRBV28 to TRBJ2-5; D assignment may be TRBD1 or TRBD2 (5 bases each). V was clipped by 5 bases and J by 7 bases, with 20 bases between them. The germline gives CDR1 MDHEN, CDR2 SYDVKM. CDR3 length: 15 amino acids. As DNA, the CDR3 is TGTGCCAGCAGTATAACTGGGACGATTGGGGGGACCCAGTACTTC. Amino acid sequence: CASSITGTIGGTQYF.

This clonotype was recorded only once. The genes are TRBV11-2 and TRBJ2-1; D remains ambiguous. Trimming shortened V by 3 bases and J by 8 bases, and 14 bases separated the two germline ends. Germline-derived CDR1 and CDR2 are SGHAT and FQNNGV. There are 14 residues in the CDR3. Written as DNA, the CDR3 is TGTGCCAGCAGCTTCGCTGACATCTGGGATGAGCAGTTCTTC. Protein product: CASSFADIWDEQFF.

This clonotype was seen a few times. The CDR3 loop reads CASSSKRTDLGEQYF. The DNA of the CDR3 is TGTGCCAGCAGTTCGAAGAGGACAGACCTTGGAGAGCAGTACTTC. V usage is TRBV7-8 and J usage is TRBJ2-7, with D possibly TRBD1 on 6 matching bases. Per germline, CDR1 SGHVS and CDR2 FQNEAQ. The CDR3 spans 15 residues. Trimming pared 6 bases from V and 7 bases from J, leaving 22 bases between.

The chain joins TRBV6-6 to TRBJ2-1; 9 bases are shared with TRBD1. CDR1 and CDR2 (germline): MNHNY, SVGAGI (reference sequence). CDR3 length: 20 residues. With 6 bases clipped from V and 0 bases from J, the junction kept 18 bases outside the gene matches. CDR3 residues: CASSLRPGQGLVDSYNEQFF. The CDR3 region has the DNA TGTGCCAGCAGCCTTCGACCGGGACAGGGACTCGTTGACTCCTACAATGAGCAGTTCTTC.

V is TRBV27 and J is TRBJ2-7, with TRBD1 matching over 8 bases. The germline V gene has CDR1 MNHEY and CDR2 SMNVEV (reference sequence). The V and J ends lost 2 bases and 6 bases, in that order; junction bases with no gene match: 3. The CDR3 is made up of 13 amino acids. The CDR3 region has the DNA TGTGCCAGCAGTTTAGGCAGGGGGCTCGAGCAGTACTTC. This gives the protein CASSLGRGLEQYF.

This clonotype has just a few counts. This chain connects TRBV7-6 to TRBJ2-3, with D possibly being TRBD2 (5 bases). This CDR3 contains 14 residues. Looked up from germline, CDR1 is SGHVS and CDR2 is FNYEAQ. V dropped 2 bases and J dropped 6 bases, with 12 bases sitting between them. The CDR3 sequence is CASSLRSRGDTQYF. CDR3 DNA sequence: TGTGCCAGCAGCTTACGTAGCCGCGGGGATACGCAGTATTTT.

This chain connects TRBV7-2 to TRBJ2-7; TRBD2 matches at 7 bases. From germline, CDR1 is SGHTA and CDR2 FQGNSA. This CDR3 comprises 14 residues. V dropped 6 bases and J dropped 2; count of bases not matched to a gene: 7. The CDR3 sequence is CASSFQRETYEQYF. CDR3 sequence (DNA): TGTGCCAGCAGTTTTCAGCGGGAAACCTACGAGCAGTACTTC.

This clonotype occurred a few times. The gene calls are TRBV27 and TRBJ2-3, with D tentatively TRBD1 (5 bases). From germline, CDR1 is MNHEY and CDR2 SMNVEV (reference sequence). V gave up 8 bases and J gave up 1 base, with 13 bases separating them. The CDR3 is 14 residues long. The chain's CDR3 is CASQGSDRTDTQYF. The CDR3 nucleotides are TGTGCCAGCCAGGGATCCGACCGCACAGATACGCAGTATTTT.

The V call is TRBV12-3 or TRBV12-4, the J call TRBJ1-5, with 7 bases fitting TRBD1. CDR3 size: 16 residues. V lost 4 bases, J lost 2 bases, and 8 bases stayed unmatched. CDR3 residues: CASSSPTGAGNQPQHF. DNA of the CDR3: TGTGCCAGCAGTTCACCTACAGGGGCAGGCAATCAGCCCCAGCATTTT.

The chain uses TRBV11-2 and TRBJ2-7; either TRBD1 or TRBD2 may supply D (6 bases each). Per the germline V gene, CDR1 is SGHAT and CDR2 is FQNNGV. Trimming left V 5 bases short and J 3 bases short, with 20 bases between. The CDR3 spans 16 residues. This CDR3 is CASSPRRRGGSYEQYF. CDR3 DNA: TGTGCCAGCAGCCCCCGTCGGCGAGGGGGGAGCTACGAGCAGTACTTC.

The V gene is TRBV19, the J gene TRBJ1-5; TRBD1 matches 12 bases. V gave up 2 bases and J gave up 6 bases; unmatched junction bases: 5. Germline V gene sequence: CDR1 LNHDA, CDR2 SQIVND (reference sequence). The CDR3 has 16 residues. CDR3 protein: CASSILGTGGLQPQHF. CDR3 DNA sequence: TGTGCCAGTAGTATACTCGGGACAGGGGGCCTTCAGCCCCAGCATTTT.

This clonotype was recorded a few times. The CDR3 reads CASSQPPGPSSDEQFF. Here the CDR3 DNA reads TGTGCCAGCAGCCAACCCCCGGGCCCAAGCTCGGATGAGCAGTTCTTC. The chain links TRBV7-9 to TRBJ2-1; D unresolved. Germline loops: CDR1 SEHNR, CDR2 FQNEAQ (reference sequence). The V end lost 5 bases, the J end lost 8 bases, and 22 bases lay between the germline ends. The CDR3 loop spans 16 amino acids. The variable domain in full, completed from reference TRBV7-9 and TRBJ2-1, reads DTGVSQNPRHKITKRGQNVTFRCDPISEHNRLYWYRQTLGQGPEFLTYFQNEAQLEKSRLLSDRFSAERPKGSFSTLEIQRTEQGDSAMYLCASSQPPGPSSDEQFFGPGTRLTVL.